Below, one TCR beta chain is given with its context. The antigen is not known. This entry belongs to a study of CD8+ T cells in alopecia areata. At the level of the study: Affected scalp percentage gauged treated patients' severity. General study points: Just one nonresponder means the tie between baseline CD8+ expansion and response stays uncertain.

Reverse transcription of extracted RNA yielded cDNA, which provided the sequencing template. Produced via immunoSEQ multiplex PCR; TCRdb's table is partial and in-frame only. The repertoire has 110,000 to 150,000 clones, about 88% of them found once; the top ten carry roughly 13%. Noted treatment: oral pan-JAK inhibitor, 5-10 mg twice daily. PBMCs provided sorted CD4+ and CD8+ T cells. The CDR3 is 12 residues long. Germline V gene lookup returns CDR1 SGHRS and CDR2 YFSETQ. V gave up 4 bases and J gave up 5 bases, with 9 bases separating them. The sequenced sample was CD8+ T cells sorted from blood, obtained at week 4, from a patient treated with tofacitinib. The rearrangement uses TRBV5-1 and TRBJ1-1, with D perhaps matching TRBD1 (5 bases). This clonotype originated in a human donor with alopecia areata. The CDR3 spells CASSGGWTEAFF. The CDR3 bases are TGCGCCAGCAGCGGGGGGTGGACTGAAGCTTTCTTT.